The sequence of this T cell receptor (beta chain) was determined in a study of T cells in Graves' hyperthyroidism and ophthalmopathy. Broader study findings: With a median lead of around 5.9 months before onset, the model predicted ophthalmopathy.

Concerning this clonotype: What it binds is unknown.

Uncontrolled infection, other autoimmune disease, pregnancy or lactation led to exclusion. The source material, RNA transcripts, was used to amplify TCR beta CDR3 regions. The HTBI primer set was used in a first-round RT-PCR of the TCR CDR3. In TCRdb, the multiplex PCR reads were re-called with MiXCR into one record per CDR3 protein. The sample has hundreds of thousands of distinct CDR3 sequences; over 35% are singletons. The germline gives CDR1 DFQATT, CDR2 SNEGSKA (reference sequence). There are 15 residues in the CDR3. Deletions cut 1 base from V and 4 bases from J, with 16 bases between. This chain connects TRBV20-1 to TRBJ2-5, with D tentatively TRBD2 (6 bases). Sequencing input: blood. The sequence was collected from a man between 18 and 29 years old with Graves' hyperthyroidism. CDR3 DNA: TGCAGTGCTAGAGTAGCCGGGAGTTTCAGAGAGACCCAGTACTTC. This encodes CSARVAGSFRETQYF.